In its sample, the clone carrying this TCR beta chain was seen a few times. Its cognate antigen is unknown. This sample is drawn from a study of response to subunit inactivated influenza vaccine. Study-wide points: Authors proposed each seasonal influenza vaccination draws in few new T cells.

With 4 bases clipped from V and 3 bases from J, the junction kept 6 bases outside the gene matches. Looked up from germline, CDR1 is SGHKS and CDR2 is YYEKEE (reference sequence). This CDR3 is built from 15 residues. From the RT-PCR reads, TCRdb called clonotypes with MiXCR, one entry per CDR3 protein. The table records around 160,000 distinct CDR3 sequences, about a tenth of them present only once. This sequence originates from a man between 50 and 59 years old who received an inactivated influenza vaccine. The sample consisted of non-naive T cells sorted from PBMCs, taken roughly 47 days after vaccination. This chain joins TRBV5-5 and TRBJ2-2; 7 nucleotides align to TRBD1. The CDR3 DNA is TGTGCCAGCAGCAGATCGGGGACAGACACCGGGGAGCTGTTTTTT. As protein: CASSRSGTDTGELFF.